In its sample, the clone carrying this T cell receptor beta chain was seen once. The data derive from a study of blood T cell repertoires in COVID-19. Study at large: The study drew acute and convalescent COVID-19 samples from the United States, Italy and Spain. Nucleic acid was either cDNA or gDNA, and it came from T cells, B-cell-depleted T cells, or PBMCs.

In the authors' workflow: Counts of nucleated cells, estimated from reference gene primer amplification, were obtained. Libraries were prepared by immunoSEQ multiplex PCR; TCRdb keeps only in-frame clonotypes and omits some of them. V and J calls and clone size are those listed in that table; D and trimming were worked out from the DNA. The data show 25,000 to 30,000 clones, 89% seen once. CDR1 and CDR2 (germline): SGHRS, YFSETQ. Trimming pared 2 bases from V and 1 base from J, leaving 12 bases between. CDR3 length: 15 residues. This sequence joins TRBV5-1 and TRBJ1-1, with D possibly TRBD1 on 6 matching bases. The source of this sequence is a human donor in a cohort sampled during active COVID-19. The sequenced material came from peripheral blood. In DNA form, the CDR3 reads TGCGCCAGCAGCTTACCCGGGGGGCCGAACACTGAAGCTTTCTTT. It specifies CASSLPGGPNTEAFF.